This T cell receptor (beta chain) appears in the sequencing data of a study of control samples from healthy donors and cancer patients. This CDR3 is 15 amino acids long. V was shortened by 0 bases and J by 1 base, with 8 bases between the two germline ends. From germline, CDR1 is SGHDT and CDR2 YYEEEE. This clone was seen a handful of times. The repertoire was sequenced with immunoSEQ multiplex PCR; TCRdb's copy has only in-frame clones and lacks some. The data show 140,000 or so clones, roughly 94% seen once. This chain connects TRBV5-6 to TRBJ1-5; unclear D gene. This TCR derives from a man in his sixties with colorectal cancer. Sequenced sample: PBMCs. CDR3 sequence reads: CASSLGGKSNQPQHF. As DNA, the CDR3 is TGTGCCAGCAGCTTGGGAGGAAAGAGCAATCAGCCCCAGCATTTT.